One sample yielded the 20 T cell receptor beta chains listed below, sequenced in a study of Ad26.COV2.S vaccination and SARS-CoV-2 variants. The treatment is: roughly 20 received Ad26.COV2.S at low or high dose, single or two shots; 5 received placebo; per-sample allocation not given. Sample collection was performed on day 63 after the first vaccine or placebo injection. TCRdb keeps only in-frame clones here, not all; method: immunoSEQ multiplex PCR. The table shows hundreds of thousands of clones, with about 90% occurring only once. The material sequenced was peripheral blood, taken in a trial of Ad26.COV2.S vaccine versus placebo. The source is a person aged 18-60 years who received the Ad26.COV2.S COVID-19 vaccine or a placebo.

The rearrangement joins TRBV12-3 or TRBV12-4 to TRBJ1-1; D possibly corresponds to TRBD1 (5 bases). This CDR3 is 13 amino acids long. Trimming shortened V by 5 bases and J by 7 bases, and 14 bases separated the two germline ends. The CDR3 loop reads CASSLQGMIEAFF. The CDR3 nucleotides read TGTGCCAGCAGTCTCCAGGGTATGATTGAAGCTTTCTTT.

This chain links TRBV3-1 (or the pseudogene TRBV3-2) with TRBJ1-1; no clear D. The CDR3 is 14 residues long. CDR1 and CDR2 (germline): LGHDT, YNNKEL (reference sequence). With 2 bases removed from V and 3 bases from J, the gap between germline ends came to 10 bases. The CDR3 protein is CASSQSELHTEAFF. CDR3 bases: TGTGCCAGCAGCCAATCTGAGCTCCACACTGAAGCTTTCTTT.

This clone occurred a few times. The chain links TRBV15 to TRBJ1-5, with unresolved D. The CDR3 runs to 14 residues. V lost 0 bases and J lost 0, with 3 bases in between. CDR1 and CDR2 from the germline V gene are LNHNV and YYDKDF (reference sequence). Written as DNA, the CDR3 is TGTGCCACCAGCAGAGAGAATAGCAATCAGCCCCAGCATTTT. This codes for CATSRENSNQPQHF.

The chain recombines TRBV18 with TRBJ1-5, with 7 positions matching TRBD1. The CDR3 is 15 residues long. Germline trimming cut 4 bases from V and 5 bases from J; bases unmatched to any gene: 8. Germline CDR1 is KGHSH and CDR2 is LQKENI. The CDR3 loop reads CASSRSRDSDQPQHF. In DNA, the CDR3 is TGTGCCAGCTCACGTTCCCGGGACAGCGATCAGCCCCAGCATTTT.

The chain has TRBV3-1 (or the pseudogene TRBV3-2) and TRBJ1-2, with TRBD1 matching over 8 bases. Germline assignment: CDR1 LGHDT and CDR2 YNNKEL (reference sequence). J gave up 8 bases and V 0 bases, and 8 bases lay outside the gene matches. This CDR3 has 15 residues. CDR3 amino acids: CASSQEGTGGRGYTF. CDR3 bases: TGTGCCAGCAGCCAAGAGGGAACAGGGGGTCGGGGCTACACCTTC.

The V gene is TRBV7-9, the J gene TRBJ2-6; D remains unclear. The V gene lost 5 bases and the J gene lost 0 bases, with 17 bases spanning the gap. Germline CDR1 is SEHNR and CDR2 is FQNEAQ (reference sequence). The CDR3 is 18 residues long. DNA for the CDR3: TGTGCCAGCAGCCAATCCCGCAGTTTTAGCTCTGGGGCCAACGTCCTGACTTTC. Protein product: CASSQSRSFSSGANVLTF.

J is TRBJ2-5 and V is TRBV5-1; no clear D. This CDR3 is 14 amino acids long. CDR1 is SGHRS, CDR2 YFSETQ, per germline. Trimming took 1 base from V and 6 from J, leaving 13 bases between them. The DNA of the CDR3 is TGCGCCAGCAGCTTGTCGGGCCAAGGACAGACCCAGTACTTC. It yields the protein CASSLSGQGQTQYF.

The chain joins TRBV18 to TRBJ1-1; the D gene is possibly TRBD1 (5 bases). The V and J ends lost 6 bases and 4 bases respectively, with 18 bases between them. The CDR3 extends over 15 amino acids. Germline CDR1 KGHSH, CDR2 LQKENI. CDR3 nucleotides: TGTGCCAGCTCGCAATACACGGGGGGGGGCACTGAAGCTTTCTTT. Its protein is CASSQYTGGGTEAFF. Drawing the rest from reference TRBV18 and TRBJ1-1, the complete variable domain is NAGVMQNPRHLVRRRGQEARLRCSPMKGHSHVYWYRQLPEEGLKFMVYLQKENIIDESGMPKERFSAEFPKEGPSILRIQQVVRGDSAAYFCASSQYTGGGTEAFFGQGTRLTVV.

The rearrangement joins TRBV14 to TRBJ2-7; 7 positions agree with TRBD2. The germline V gene encodes CDR1 SGHDN and CDR2 FVKESK. The CDR3 is made up of 15 amino acids. J was trimmed by 3 bases and V by 4 bases; bases with no gene match: 9. CDR3 region: CASSRDGGGGYEQYF. The CDR3 DNA follows: TGTGCCAGCAGCCGAGACGGCGGGGGAGGCTACGAGCAGTACTTC. The variable domain in full, with the rest retrieved from reference TRBV14 and TRBJ2-7, is EAGVTQFPSHSVIEKGQTVTLRCDPISGHDNLYWYRRVMGKEIKFLLHFVKESKQDESGMPNNRFLAERTGGTYSTLKVQPAELEDSGVYFCASSRDGGGGYEQYFGPGTRLTVT.

As for this clone: This specimen includes other DNA sequences encoding the same CDR3. The CDR3 protein is CASSIVRNTEAFF. CDR3 coding DNA: TGTGCCAGTAGTATAGTTCGGAACACTGAAGCTTTCTTT. The chain couples TRBV19 to TRBJ1-1; D call uncertain. Germline V lookup: CDR1 LNHDA, CDR2 SQIVND (reference sequence). V was cut by 1 base and J by 1 base, with 4 bases left in between. The CDR3 is made up of 13 amino acids.

The chain recombines TRBV4-2 with TRBJ2-5; D perhaps matches TRBD1 (6 bases). The CDR3 spans 18 residues. The germline gives CDR1 LGHNA, CDR2 YNFKEQ. The V end was cut by 1 base, the J end by 5 bases, with 23 bases between. The DNA of the CDR3 is TGTGCCAGCAGCCAAGTTCTGGACAGCCCAGGACGCGGGGAGACCCAGTACTTC. It codes for CASSQVLDSPGRGETQYF.

V and J are TRBV12-3 or TRBV12-4 and TRBJ1-1; D gene unclear. The CDR3 has 13 residues. V lost 0 bases and J 10 bases, leaving 12 bases between the germline ends. DNA for the CDR3: TGTGCCAGCAGTTTAGCGCAAGGCCGGGGAGCTTTCTTT. It yields the protein CASSLAQGRGAFF.

The chain employs TRBV7-8 and TRBJ1-5; tentative D call: TRBD1 (5 bases). Looked up from germline, CDR1 is SGHVS and CDR2 is FQNEAQ. The CDR3 totals 17 residues. Deletions cut 5 bases from V and 4 bases from J, with 21 bases between. CDR3 in DNA: TGTGCCAGCAGCCCCTGGCAGGGCCAGGGAGGAAATCAGCCCCAGCATTTT. The encoded protein is CASSPWQGQGGNQPQHF.

The chain joins TRBV19 to TRBJ2-3; 12 nucleotides agree with TRBD2. Germline CDR1 is LNHDA and CDR2 is SQIVND (reference sequence). V was pared by 1 base and J by 2 bases, with 7 bases of the junction left unmatched. The CDR3 length is 18 residues. The CDR3 is CASSIGELAGGNTDTQYF. DNA for the CDR3: TGTGCCAGTAGTATAGGAGAACTAGCGGGAGGAAACACAGATACGCAGTATTTT.

The V and J genes are TRBV9 and TRBJ2-7; 12 nucleotides agree with TRBD2. The CDR3 is 15 amino acids. After removal of 0 bases from V and 2 bases from J, the junction contained 0 bases not matched to a gene. Looked up from germline, CDR1 is SGDLS and CDR2 is YYNGEE. The CDR3 spells CASSVGTSGAYEQYF. CDR3 DNA sequence: TGTGCCAGCAGCGTAGGGACTAGCGGGGCCTACGAGCAGTACTTC.

This clone was found once. CDR3 bases: TGTGCCAGCACCTACCGGATTAATTATGGCTACACCTTC. Its protein is CASTYRINYGYTF. V usage is TRBV6-6 and J usage is TRBJ1-2, with D uncertain. CDR3 size: 13 residues. Trimming removed 7 bases from V and 5 bases from J, with 14 bases in between. Germline values: CDR1 MNHNY, CDR2 SVGAGI (reference sequence).

The chain uses TRBV5-1 and TRBJ2-7; 7 nucleotides match TRBD1. CDR3 length equals 15 residues. J was trimmed by 3 bases and V by 4 bases; bases with no gene match: 10. Germline values: CDR1 SGHRS, CDR2 YFSETQ. CDR3 amino acids: CASSEDGQVGYEQYF. For the CDR3, the DNA is TGCGCCAGCAGCGAAGACGGACAGGTGGGCTACGAGCAGTACTTC.

J is TRBJ1-5 and V is TRBV4-3, with TRBD1 identical over 7 bases. V lost 0 bases to trimming and J lost 0 bases; unmatched junction nucleotides: 8. The CDR3 extends over 18 amino acids. CDR1 is LGHNA and CDR2 is YSLEER in the germline V gene. CDR3 loop: CASSQDLAGGSSNQPQHF. CDR3 coding DNA: TGCGCCAGCAGCCAAGATCTAGCAGGGGGGTCTAGCAATCAGCCCCAGCATTTT.

The rearrangement uses TRBV23-1 and TRBJ1-2; 7 positions agree with TRBD1. TRBV23-1 is identified as an open reading frame with a role that is uncertain. After removal of 2 bases from V and 8 bases from J, the junction contained 8 bases not matched to a gene. There are 14 residues in the CDR3. CDR3 residues: CASSQRTGHRGYTF. CDR3 in DNA: TGCGCCAGCAGTCAACGGACAGGACACCGAGGCTACACCTTC.

The chain uses TRBV6-5 and TRBJ1-1; 8 bases agree with TRBD1. The CDR3 totals 15 residues. V shed 6 bases and J 5 bases; nucleotides not matched to a gene: 11. Germline CDR1 reads MNHEY; CDR2 reads SVGAGI. The CDR3 DNA sequence: TGTGCCAGCAGATCCTTGGACAGGGATGGTACTGAAGCTTTCTTT. This gives the protein CASRSLDRDGTEAFF.